This TCR beta chain was sequenced during a study of T cells in localized non-small cell lung cancer. The germline CDR1 and CDR2 sequences are SGDLS and YYNGEE. The CDR3 spans 15 residues. V was cut by 2 bases and J by 2 bases, with 11 bases left in between. Method: immunoSEQ multiplex PCR; TCRdb's copy keeps in-frame clones and lacks some. Of some 55,000 clones in the sample, about four fifths were seen once. For this clone: Its antigen is not identified.

Whole-study findings and limits: Compared with tumor, uninvolved adjacent lung displayed greater T cell clonality, ranking highest overall. Heterogeneity remains possible because sequencing was limited to only one tumor region. For the top 100 tumor clones, a median about 56 also appeared in adjacent lung.

This TCR was sampled from a female donor older than 55 with stage II squamous cell lung carcinoma. The gene calls are TRBV9 and TRBJ2-1; possible D gene TRBD2, 6 bases. The specimen comprised peripheral blood, sampled before any cancer treatment. The CDR3 DNA follows: TGTGCCAGCAGCGTTGGAGGGGCGGCCTACAATGAGCAGTTCTTC. The encoded protein is CASSVGGAAYNEQFF.